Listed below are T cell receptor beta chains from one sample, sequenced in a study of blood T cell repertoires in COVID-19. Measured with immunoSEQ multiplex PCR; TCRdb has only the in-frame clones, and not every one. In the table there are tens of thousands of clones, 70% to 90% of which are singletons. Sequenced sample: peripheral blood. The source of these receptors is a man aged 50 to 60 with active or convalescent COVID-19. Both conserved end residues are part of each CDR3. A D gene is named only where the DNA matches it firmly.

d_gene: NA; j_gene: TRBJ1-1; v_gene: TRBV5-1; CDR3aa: CASSYVRGSEAFF
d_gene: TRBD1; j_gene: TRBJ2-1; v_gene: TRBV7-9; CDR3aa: CASSFRTGGTDEQFF
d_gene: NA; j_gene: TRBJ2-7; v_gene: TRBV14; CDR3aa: CASSQESGPYEQYF
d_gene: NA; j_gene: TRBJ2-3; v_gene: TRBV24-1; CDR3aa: CATSDFGGVDTQYF
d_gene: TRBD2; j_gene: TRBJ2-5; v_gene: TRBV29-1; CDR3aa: CSVLAGAGQETQYF
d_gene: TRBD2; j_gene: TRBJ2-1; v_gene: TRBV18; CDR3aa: CASSPWAGSGSGRRNEQFF
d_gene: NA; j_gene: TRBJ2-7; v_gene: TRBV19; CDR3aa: CASSRQFAYEQYF
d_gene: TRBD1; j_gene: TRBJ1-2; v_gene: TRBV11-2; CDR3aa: CASSLTGAAYGYTF
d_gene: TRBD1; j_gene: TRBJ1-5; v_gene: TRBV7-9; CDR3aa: CASSPHLDRCNQPQHF
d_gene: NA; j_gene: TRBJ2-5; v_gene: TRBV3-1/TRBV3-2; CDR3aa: CASSQAGSAQETQYF
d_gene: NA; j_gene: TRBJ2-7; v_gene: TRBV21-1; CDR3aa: CASSTRYTYEQYF
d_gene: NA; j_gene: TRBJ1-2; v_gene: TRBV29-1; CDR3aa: CSVEVSRVYTF
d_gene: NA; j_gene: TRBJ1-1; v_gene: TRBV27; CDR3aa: CASGAWGENTEAFF
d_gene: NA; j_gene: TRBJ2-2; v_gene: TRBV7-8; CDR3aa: CASSLAQSAYTGELFF
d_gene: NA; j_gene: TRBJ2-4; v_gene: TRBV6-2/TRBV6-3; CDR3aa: CASSFRDIQYF
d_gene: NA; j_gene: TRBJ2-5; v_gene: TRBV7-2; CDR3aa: CASSTSWAGRETQYF